The rows below give T cell receptor beta chains drawn from one sample of a study of shared clonotypes between healthy human individuals. TCRdb keeps only in-frame clones here, not all; method: immunoSEQ multiplex PCR. The data show about 680,000 clones, with about 78% seen just once and about 2% held by the top ten. Sequenced: memory CD4+ T cells sorted from blood. The origin of the receptors is a woman in her 30s in good health. Each CDR3 is given with its conserved first and last residue. The D gene is left open where the match is weak. Only some rows state a clone size, as once, few, many or a class for expanded clones.

V gene: TRBV6-4; clone size: .; D gene: .; J gene: TRBJ2-2; CDR3 protein: CASSQSIGMNGELFF; CDR3 DNA: TGTGCCAGCAGTCAATCGATAGGGATGAACGGGGAGCTGTTTTTT
V gene: TRBV20-1; clone size: .; D gene: .; J gene: TRBJ1-2; CDR3 protein: CSARPYGYTF; CDR3 DNA: TGCAGTGCTAGACCCTATGGCTACACCTTC
V gene: TRBV10-3; clone size: .; D gene: TRBD1; J gene: TRBJ1-1; CDR3 protein: CAISEFDRVGTEAFF; CDR3 DNA: TGTGCCATCAGTGAGTTCGACAGGGTCGGCACTGAAGCTTTCTTT
V gene: TRBV2; clone size: once; D gene: TRBD2; J gene: TRBJ2-7; CDR3 protein: CASSELLAGGRDF; CDR3 DNA: TGTGCCAGCAGTGAGCTACTAGCGGGGGGTCGCGACTTC
V gene: TRBV7-2; clone size: .; D gene: .; J gene: TRBJ1-2; CDR3 protein: CASSLKVVGGYTF; CDR3 DNA: TGTGCCAGCAGCTTAAAGGTAGTGGGAGGCTACACCTTC
V gene: TRBV7-3; clone size: few; D gene: .; J gene: TRBJ2-1; CDR3 protein: CASSELTMGEQFF; CDR3 DNA: TGTGCCAGCAGCGAGTTAACGATGGGGGAGCAGTTCTTC
V gene: TRBV7-6; clone size: .; D gene: TRBD2; J gene: TRBJ2-2; CDR3 protein: CASSLALADTGELFF; CDR3 DNA: TGTGCCAGCAGCTTAGCGCTAGCGGACACCGGGGAGCTGTTTTTT
V gene: TRBV2; clone size: .; D gene: .; J gene: TRBJ1-5; CDR3 protein: CASSENGGNQPQHF; CDR3 DNA: TGTGCCAGCAGTGAAAACGGGGGTAATCAGCCCCAGCATTTT
V gene: TRBV7-2; clone size: .; D gene: .; J gene: TRBJ2-7; CDR3 protein: CASSAFQSGSWGYEQYF; CDR3 DNA: TGTGCCAGCAGCGCCTTCCAGAGCGGGTCCTGGGGCTACGAGCAGTACTTC
V gene: TRBV19; clone size: .; D gene: .; J gene: TRBJ1-5; CDR3 protein: CASSIPGQFNQPQHF; CDR3 DNA: TGTGCCAGTAGTATACCGGGCCAATTCAATCAGCCCCAGCATTTT
V gene: TRBV19; clone size: .; D gene: .; J gene: TRBJ1-2; CDR3 protein: CASSRGFDTIGYTF; CDR3 DNA: TGTGCCAGTAGTCGTGGTTTTGATACGATCGGCTACACCTTC
V gene: TRBV15; clone size: .; D gene: .; J gene: TRBJ1-5; CDR3 protein: CATNQGYGPQHF; CDR3 DNA: TGTGCCACCAACCAGGGTTACGGGCCCCAGCATTTT
V gene: TRBV6-5; clone size: .; D gene: TRBD1; J gene: TRBJ1-2; CDR3 protein: CASSYSTGGGYTF; CDR3 DNA: TGTGCCAGCAGTTACTCGACAGGGGGCGGCTACACCTTC
V gene: TRBV6-1; clone size: .; D gene: TRBD1; J gene: TRBJ2-7; CDR3 protein: CASALRQGGSDEQYF; CDR3 DNA: TGTGCCAGCGCCCTGAGACAGGGGGGTTCGGACGAGCAGTACTTC
V gene: TRBV18; clone size: .; D gene: .; J gene: TRBJ2-3; CDR3 protein: CASSPGQDTQYF; CDR3 DNA: TGTGCCAGCTCACCGGGTCAAGATACGCAGTATTTT
V gene: TRBV11-2; clone size: .; D gene: TRBD1; J gene: TRBJ1-1; CDR3 protein: CASSSQGAFTEAFF; CDR3 DNA: TGTGCCAGCAGCTCACAGGGGGCGTTCACTGAAGCTTTCTTT
V gene: TRBV5-4; clone size: .; D gene: TRBD2; J gene: TRBJ2-7; CDR3 protein: CASSDRAGVFYEQYF; CDR3 DNA: TGTGCCAGCAGCGATAGAGCGGGAGTCTTCTACGAGCAGTACTTC
V gene: TRBV29-1; clone size: .; D gene: .; J gene: TRBJ2-3; CDR3 protein: CSTYRMGPRTDTQYF; CDR3 DNA: TGCAGCACATATCGAATGGGACCGCGCACAGATACGCAGTATTTT
V gene: TRBV11-2; clone size: .; D gene: TRBD2; J gene: TRBJ2-3; CDR3 protein: CASSYTSGRWDTQYF; CDR3 DNA: TGTGCCAGCAGTTATACTAGCGGGAGATGGGATACGCAGTATTTT
V gene: TRBV7-9; clone size: .; D gene: .; J gene: TRBJ2-1; CDR3 protein: CASSQRTSSANEQFF; CDR3 DNA: TGTGCCAGCAGCCAGAGGACGTCCTCGGCCAATGAGCAGTTCTTC
V gene: TRBV5-1; clone size: once; D gene: .; J gene: TRBJ1-5; CDR3 protein: CASSSGGSGQPQHF; CDR3 DNA: TGCGCCAGCAGCTCGGGGGGGTCTGGTCAGCCCCAGCATTTT
V gene: TRBV28; clone size: .; D gene: TRBD2; J gene: TRBJ2-3; CDR3 protein: CASSLHRGRGGYYTDTQYF; CDR3 DNA: TGTGCCAGCAGTCTGCACCGCGGGAGGGGAGGGTACTACACAGATACGCAGTATTTT
V gene: TRBV14; clone size: once; D gene: TRBD2; J gene: TRBJ2-2; CDR3 protein: CASSPRLADTGELFF; CDR3 DNA: TGTGCCAGCAGCCCGCGACTAGCTGACACCGGGGAGCTGTTTTTT
V gene: TRBV27; clone size: .; D gene: .; J gene: TRBJ2-1; CDR3 protein: CASSSPTRVSNEQFF; CDR3 DNA: TGTGCCAGCAGTTCCCCGACCCGAGTGTCCAATGAGCAGTTCTTC
V gene: TRBV11-3; clone size: .; D gene: .; J gene: TRBJ2-6; CDR3 protein: CASGPSSGANVLTF; CDR3 DNA: TGTGCCAGCGGTCCCTCCTCTGGGGCCAACGTCCTGACTTTC
V gene: TRBV19; clone size: few; D gene: TRBD1; J gene: TRBJ1-5; CDR3 protein: CASSTTKDRARSPNQPQHF; CDR3 DNA: TGTGCCAGTAGTACCACCAAGGACAGGGCCCGTTCCCCCAATCAGCCCCAGCATTTT
V gene: TRBV28; clone size: .; D gene: TRBD1; J gene: TRBJ1-2; CDR3 protein: CASRPTGAEGYTF; CDR3 DNA: TGTGCCAGCAGGCCCACAGGGGCCGAGGGCTACACCTTC
V gene: TRBV4-1; clone size: .; D gene: TRBD1; J gene: TRBJ1-4; CDR3 protein: CASSQSLTGANEKLFF; CDR3 DNA: TGCGCCAGCAGCCAAAGTCTCACAGGGGCTAATGAAAAACTGTTTTTT
V gene: TRBV27; clone size: .; D gene: TRBD2; J gene: TRBJ2-5; CDR3 protein: CASSPANTGGQETQYF; CDR3 DNA: TGTGCCAGCAGCCCCGCAAATACGGGAGGGCAAGAGACCCAGTACTTC
V gene: TRBV10-3; clone size: .; D gene: .; J gene: TRBJ1-3; CDR3 protein: CAITGDTSYSGNTIYF; CDR3 DNA: TGTGCCATCACAGGGGACACCAGCTACTCTGGAAACACCATATATTTT
V gene: TRBV5-1; clone size: .; D gene: .; J gene: TRBJ2-6; CDR3 protein: CASSLIGEVKSGANVLTF; CDR3 DNA: TGCGCCAGCAGCTTGATCGGGGAAGTTAAGTCTGGGGCCAACGTCCTGACTTTC
V gene: TRBV7-9; clone size: .; D gene: .; J gene: TRBJ1-5; CDR3 protein: CASSAHNSNQPQHF; CDR3 DNA: TGTGCCAGCAGCGCCCATAATAGCAATCAGCCCCAGCATTTT
V gene: TRBV15; clone size: .; D gene: TRBD1; J gene: TRBJ1-5; CDR3 protein: CATSRDQGGLQHF; CDR3 DNA: TGTGCCACCAGCAGAGATCAGGGGGGGCTTCAGCATTTT
V gene: TRBV5-6; clone size: .; D gene: TRBD1; J gene: TRBJ1-1; CDR3 protein: CASRHDRGGPNTEAFF; CDR3 DNA: TGTGCCAGCAGACATGACAGGGGGGGACCGAACACTGAAGCTTTCTTT
V gene: TRBV23-1; clone size: .; D gene: .; J gene: TRBJ1-3; CDR3 protein: CASSQSHPLNTIYF; CDR3 DNA: TGCGCCAGCAGTCAATCCCATCCTTTAAACACCATATATTTT
V gene: TRBV14; clone size: .; D gene: .; J gene: TRBJ2-5; CDR3 protein: CASRFSGASPETQYF; CDR3 DNA: TGTGCCAGCAGGTTCTCCGGGGCCTCGCCAGAGACCCAGTACTTC
V gene: TRBV2; clone size: .; D gene: .; J gene: TRBJ2-1; CDR3 protein: CAGGTGYGDEQFF; CDR3 DNA: TGTGCCGGTGGGACTGGGTACGGGGATGAGCAGTTCTTC
V gene: TRBV15; clone size: .; D gene: .; J gene: TRBJ2-3; CDR3 protein: CATSRGDRDTDTQYF; CDR3 DNA: TGTGCCACCAGCAGAGGGGATAGGGACACAGATACGCAGTATTTT
V gene: TRBV19; clone size: once; D gene: .; J gene: TRBJ2-3; CDR3 protein: CASTKKWGPDTQYF; CDR3 DNA: TGTGCCAGTACCAAAAAATGGGGGCCAGATACGCAGTATTTT